This T cell receptor beta chain is from a study of blood T cell repertoires in COVID-19. Only in-frame clones appear in the TCRdb table, and some are missing; sequencing was by immunoSEQ multiplex PCR. The sample contains more than 200,000 clones, more than 85% of which appear only once. Germline lookup yields CDR1 MDHEN and CDR2 SYDVKM. This CDR3 contains 14 residues. The ends lost 5 bases at V and 8 bases at J; junction bases unmatched: 7. This chain uses TRBV28 with TRBJ1-4, with 8 bases that match TRBD1. What was sequenced was PBMCs or T cells enriched from blood (not recorded which). This clonotype was obtained from a woman aged 50 to 60 who had recovered from COVID-19. Written as DNA, the CDR3 is TGTGCCAGCAGTCGCGACAGGGGCCTAGAAAAACTGTTTTTT. The encoded protein is CASSRDRGLEKLFF.